Following are 29 T cell receptor beta chains from one sample sequenced in a study of blood T cell repertoires in COVID-19. TCRdb's copy holds only in-frame clones and misses some; the assay was immunoSEQ multiplex PCR. The table shows over 250,000 clones, with around 92% occurring only once. The sequencing sample was made of PBMCs or T cells enriched from blood (not recorded which). The source is a woman aged 60-75 years who had recovered from COVID-19.

The chain carries TRBV5-8 and TRBJ1-3, with D possibly matching TRBD1 (6 bases). Per germline, CDR1 SGHTS and CDR2 YDEGEE. Trimming shortened V by 4 bases and J by 1 base, and 18 bases separated the two germline ends. The CDR3 is 17 residues long. In DNA, the CDR3 is TGTGCCAGCAGCCCTGTCAGGGGCGCAAAGTCTGGAAACACCATATATTTT. Translation gives CASSPVRGAKSGNTIYF.

This clone was counted once. The chain combines TRBV6-4 with TRBJ2-3; 7 nucleotides match TRBD1. There are 15 residues in the CDR3. Germline CDR1 and CDR2: MRHNA and SNTAGT. The trim removed 5 bases at V and 2 bases at J, leaving 7 bases unmatched. This CDR3 reads CASSIGTAFTDTQYF. In DNA, the CDR3 is TGTGCCAGCAGTATCGGGACAGCTTTCACAGATACGCAGTATTTT.

The chain employs TRBV20-1 and TRBJ2-1, with D possibly matching TRBD1 (6 bases). From germline, CDR1 is DFQATT and CDR2 SNEGSKA (reference sequence). This CDR3 has 11 amino acids. Trimming removed 5 bases from V and 9 bases from J, with 11 bases in between. The CDR3 sequence is CSAERGSEQFF. The CDR3 DNA reads TGCAGTGCTGAGAGGGGGAGTGAGCAGTTCTTC.

This chain joins TRBV19 and TRBJ2-2; 8 nucleotides match TRBD2. The CDR3 sequence is 15 residues long. Germline V gives CDR1 LNHDA, CDR2 SQIVND (reference sequence). The ends lost 10 bases at V and 4 bases at J; junction bases unmatched: 11. The CDR3 is CATRAGLASTGELFF. The CDR3 bases are TGTGCCACCAGGGCCGGACTAGCTAGCACCGGGGAGCTGTTTTTT. The whole variable domain, remainder taken from reference TRBV19 and TRBJ2-2, is DGGITQSPKYLFRKEGQNVTLSCEQNLNHDAMYWYRQDPGQGLRLIYYSQIVNDFQKGDIAEGYSVSREKKESFPLTVTSAQKNPTAFYLCATRAGLASTGELFFGEGSRLTVL.

Here the CDR3 DNA reads TGCAGTGCTAGTCCCCCCGCGGGAGGGCACAATGAGCAGTTCTTC. Translating it yields CSASPPAGGHNEQFF. The chain recombines TRBV20-1 with TRBJ2-1, with 9 bases lining up with TRBD2. Germline V lookup: CDR1 DFQATT, CDR2 SNEGSKA (reference sequence). The CDR3 is made up of 15 amino acids. V trimming: 3 bases; J trimming: 5 bases; junction bases outside the gene matches: 8.

V is TRBV29-1 and J is TRBJ1-5; D unresolved. Germline loops: CDR1 SQVTM, CDR2 ANQGSEA. The length of the CDR3 is 13 residues. Trimming cost V 4 bases and J 0 bases, with 7 bases left between them. CDR3 coding DNA: TGCAGCGTTGGAGGAGATAGCAATCAGCCCCAGCATTTT. It specifies CSVGGDSNQPQHF.

The chain uses TRBV4-1 and TRBJ2-3; 9 bases align to TRBD2. Trimming removed 3 bases from V and 0 bases from J; junction bases left unmatched: 16. CDR1 is MGHRA and CDR2 is YSYEKL in the germline V gene. The CDR3 runs 20 residues. CDR3 nucleotides: TGCGCCAGCAGCCACAGATCCGGGGCGGGGGGGTACCCTAGCACAGATACGCAGTATTTT. Its protein is CASSHRSGAGGYPSTDTQYF.

This chain links TRBV6-5 with TRBJ2-3; D remains ambiguous. The CDR3 totals 13 residues. With 10 bases removed from V and 1 base from J, the gap between germline ends came to 12 bases. The germline V gene encodes CDR1 MNHEY and CDR2 SVGAGI. The CDR3 sequence: CATAKSGTDTQYF. CDR3 nucleotides: TGTGCCACCGCGAAAAGCGGCACAGATACGCAGTATTTT.

The gene calls are TRBV5-1 and TRBJ1-2, with TRBD1 matching over 8 bases. Germline lookup yields CDR1 SGHRS and CDR2 YFSETQ. The trim removed 4 bases at V and 6 bases at J, leaving 5 bases unmatched. This CDR3 spans 13 amino acids. The CDR3 nucleotides read TGCGCCAGCAGCCAAACAGGGGGGAATGGCTACACCTTC. It translates to CASSQTGGNGYTF.

The chain recombines TRBV27 with TRBJ2-1, with TRBD2 as a possible D gene (7 bases). The CDR3 covers 17 residues. The V gene's germline CDR1 is MNHEY and CDR2 SMNVEV (reference sequence). The ends were cut back, 6 bases at V and 0 bases at J, with 18 bases in the middle. This chain's CDR3 is CASRMGGAASSYNEQFF. The DNA for the CDR3 is TGTGCCAGCAGGATGGGGGGGGCCGCCAGCTCCTACAATGAGCAGTTCTTC.

This chain links TRBV11-1 with TRBJ2-1; TRBD2 agrees at 9 bases. The CDR3 has 16 residues. The germline V gene has CDR1 SGHAT and CDR2 FQDESV (reference sequence). V was pared by 5 bases and J by 8 bases, with 13 bases of the junction left unmatched. CDR3 region: CASSPMLAGRRDEQFF. The CDR3 nucleotides read TGTGCCAGCAGCCCGATGCTAGCGGGACGTCGGGATGAGCAGTTCTTC.

V and J are TRBV5-4 and TRBJ2-2, with 8 bases fitting TRBD2. J gave up 0 bases and V 2 bases, and 6 bases lay outside the gene matches. The CDR3 is made up of 17 amino acids. Germline CDR1 reads SGHNT; CDR2 reads YYREEE (reference sequence). CDR3 sequence reads: CASSFDQTSANTGELFF. CDR3 DNA sequence: TGTGCCAGCAGCTTTGACCAGACTAGCGCGAACACCGGGGAGCTGTTTTTT.

This rearrangement joins TRBV5-1 to TRBJ2-1; the D is unclear. V lost 4 bases and J lost 9, with 11 bases in between. Germline loops: CDR1 SGHRS, CDR2 YFSETQ. The CDR3 spans 12 residues. The CDR3 region is CASSDYNGEQFF. Here the CDR3 DNA reads TGCGCCAGCAGCGATTACAATGGTGAGCAGTTCTTC.

The DNA of the CDR3 is TGCGCCAGCAGCTGGCCCACGGTACAGGGTGGCGGGAGCAGCTCCTACAATGAGCAGTTCTTC. It translates to CASSWPTVQGGGSSSYNEQFF. The chain employs TRBV5-1 and TRBJ2-1; TRBD2 is a possible D gene (7 bases). The V end was cut by 3 bases, the J end by 0 bases, with 28 bases between. This CDR3 is 21 amino acids long. CDR1 and CDR2 (germline): SGHRS, YFSETQ.

The genes are TRBV5-1 and TRBJ2-7; 9 bases are shared with TRBD1. CDR1 and CDR2 from the germline V gene are SGHRS and YFSETQ. The CDR3 consists of 15 residues. Germline trimming cut 1 base from V and 3 bases from J; bases unmatched to any gene: 5. The chain's CDR3 is CASSLLGTGNYEQYF. The CDR3 nucleotides are TGCGCCAGCAGCTTGTTAGGGACAGGGAACTACGAGCAGTACTTC.

The chain uses TRBV5-1 and TRBJ2-3, with 7 bases fitting TRBD2. In germline, CDR1 is SGHRS, CDR2 YFSETQ. Trimming took 0 bases from V and 4 from J; bases not matched to a gene: 5. The CDR3 spans 15 residues. CDR3 in amino acids: CASSLGTRRADTQYF. CDR3 DNA: TGCGCCAGCAGCTTGGGGACTAGGAGAGCAGATACGCAGTATTTT.

This CDR3 is CASSLSLQGGGYTF. Here the CDR3 DNA reads TGTGCCAGCAGCTTATCTCTACAGGGTGGAGGCTACACCTTC. The J gene is TRBJ1-2, the V gene TRBV7-2, with a possible D match to TRBD1 (6 bases). The ends were cut back, 2 bases at V and 8 bases at J, with 15 bases in the middle. The CDR3 runs 14 residues. Germline CDR1 SGHTA, CDR2 FQGNSA.

The chain couples TRBV3-1 (or the pseudogene TRBV3-2) to TRBJ1-2, with a tentative D call TRBD1 (6 bases). CDR1 is LGHDT, CDR2 YNNKEL, per germline (reference sequence). The length of the CDR3 is 13 residues. Trimming removed 4 bases from V and 3 bases from J, with 9 bases in between. CDR3 region: CASSLQGYYGYTF. The CDR3 DNA follows: TGTGCCAGCAGCCTACAGGGATACTATGGCTACACCTTC.

The J gene is TRBJ1-5, the V gene TRBV30; 7 bases are a match to TRBD1. The CDR3 sequence is 14 residues long. Per germline, CDR1 GTSNPN and CDR2 SVGIG (reference sequence). Losses at the gene ends were 5 bases for V and 5 bases for J; bases not matched to a gene: 9. DNA for the CDR3: TGTGCCTGGTCGAGGGGGCTGAATGATCAGCCCCAGCATTTT. This sequence encodes CAWSRGLNDQPQHF.

V gene TRBV30 combines with J gene TRBJ1-2; perhaps TRBD1 as D (5 bases). Germline lookup yields CDR1 GTSNPN and CDR2 SVGIG (reference sequence). Trimming took 3 bases from V and 2 from J, leaving 10 bases between them. This CDR3 region has 13 residues. The CDR3, as DNA: TGTGCCTGGAGCGACAGCCTGAACTATGGCTACACCTTC. As protein: CAWSDSLNYGYTF.

The CDR3 nucleotides read TGTGCCAGCAGCTTACAGACAGCTCTTAACTATGGCTACACCTTC. It specifies CASSLQTALNYGYTF. The V gene is TRBV11-2, the J gene TRBJ1-2, with D tentatively TRBD1 (5 bases). Germline CDR1 SGHAT, CDR2 FQNNGV. The CDR3 extends over 15 amino acids. Trimming took off 2 bases at V and 1 base at J, with 11 bases between the two ends.

This clone was counted only a few times. The rearrangement uses TRBV28 and TRBJ1-1, with 7 nucleotides matching TRBD1. V dropped 6 bases and J dropped 0; count of bases not matched to a gene: 10. CDR3 length: 16 residues. Germline CDR1 is MDHEN and CDR2 is SYDVKM. Here the CDR3 reads CASRLRDSIMNTEAFF. The CDR3 region has the DNA TGTGCCAGCAGGCTCCGGGACAGTATCATGAACACTGAAGCTTTCTTT. Full variable domain (outside the CDR3, taken from reference TRBV28 and TRBJ1-1): DVKVTQSSRYLVKRTGEKVFLECVQDMDHENMFWYRQDPGLGLRLIYFSYDVKMKEKGDIPEGYSVSREKKERFSLILESASTNQTSMYLCASRLRDSIMNTEAFFGQGTRLTVV.

The chain carries TRBV5-1 and TRBJ2-1; 11 bases fit TRBD2. The germline gives CDR1 SGHRS, CDR2 YFSETQ. J gave up 9 bases and V 1 base, and 9 bases lay outside the gene matches. This CDR3 comprises 16 residues. The CDR3 protein is CASSLYRLAGGIEQFF. In DNA form, the CDR3 reads TGCGCCAGCAGCTTGTATCGTCTAGCGGGGGGAATTGAGCAGTTCTTC.

The V gene is TRBV7-9, the J gene TRBJ2-7, with 7 nucleotides matching TRBD1. Germline V lookup: CDR1 SEHNR, CDR2 FQNEAQ (reference sequence). J lost 4 bases, V lost 5 bases, and 17 bases had no gene match. The CDR3 spans 17 residues. In DNA, the CDR3 is TGTGCCAGCAGCCAACTACAGGGGACGTTAAAACAATACGAGCAGTACTTC. Its translation is CASSQLQGTLKQYEQYF. Variable domain in full (rest from reference TRBV7-9 and TRBJ2-7): DTGVSQNPRHKITKRGQNVTFRCDPISEHNRLYWYRQTLGQGPEFLTYFQNEAQLEKSRLLSDRFSAERPKGSFSTLEIQRTEQGDSAMYLCASSQLQGTLKQYEQYFGPGTRLTVT.

This clone was detected once. The chain links TRBV7-3 to TRBJ2-5; D is unclear. Germline CDR1 and CDR2: SGHTA and FQGTGA. The ends were cut back, 2 bases at V and 1 base at J, with 8 bases in the middle. CDR3 length: 14 amino acids. CDR3 DNA sequence: TGTGCCAGCAGCTTACTTGGCCTCCAAGAGACCCAGTACTTC. Translation: CASSLLGLQETQYF. Filled out from reference TRBV7-3 and TRBJ2-5, the complete variable domain reads GAGVSQTPSNKVTEKGKYVELRCDPISGHTALYWYRQSLGQGPEFLIYFQGTGAADDSGLPNDRFFAVRPEGSVSTLKIQRTERGDSAVYLCASSLLGLQETQYFGPGTRLLVL.

The chain uses TRBV5-4 and TRBJ2-1; no clear D. Germline CDR1 is SGHNT and CDR2 is YYREEE (reference sequence). With 0 bases removed from V and 2 bases from J, the gap between germline ends came to 9 bases. The CDR3 loop spans 15 amino acids. The CDR3: CASSLDTVTYNEQFF. As DNA, the CDR3 is TGTGCCAGCAGCTTGGATACAGTTACCTACAATGAGCAGTTCTTC.

V usage is TRBV18 and J usage is TRBJ2-7; D possibly corresponds to TRBD1 (6 bases). Germline values: CDR1 KGHSH, CDR2 LQKENI. CDR3 size: 14 residues. V dropped 7 bases and J dropped 3 bases, with 16 bases sitting between them. CDR3 region: CASFAQGRSYEQYF. CDR3 coding DNA: TGTGCCAGCTTTGCCCAGGGGCGGAGCTACGAGCAGTACTTC.

V and J are TRBV10-2 and TRBJ2-6, with D maybe TRBD1 (8 bases). Germline-derived CDR1 and CDR2 are WSHSY and SAAADI. The CDR3 is 17 residues long. V lost 2 bases to trimming and J lost 2 bases, with 13 bases between them. In nucleotides, the CDR3 is TGCGCCAGCAGTGAGGACAGGGGAGGGACTGGGGCCAACGTCCTGACTTTC. Its translation is CASSEDRGGTGANVLTF.

This chain uses TRBV12-3 or TRBV12-4 with TRBJ2-7; possibly TRBD1 for D (6 bases). The CDR3 length is 12 residues. V lost 6 bases and J 6 bases, leaving 12 bases between the germline ends. CDR3: CASSSQGLEQYF. Here the CDR3 DNA reads TGTGCCAGCAGCTCACAGGGCCTCGAGCAGTACTTC.